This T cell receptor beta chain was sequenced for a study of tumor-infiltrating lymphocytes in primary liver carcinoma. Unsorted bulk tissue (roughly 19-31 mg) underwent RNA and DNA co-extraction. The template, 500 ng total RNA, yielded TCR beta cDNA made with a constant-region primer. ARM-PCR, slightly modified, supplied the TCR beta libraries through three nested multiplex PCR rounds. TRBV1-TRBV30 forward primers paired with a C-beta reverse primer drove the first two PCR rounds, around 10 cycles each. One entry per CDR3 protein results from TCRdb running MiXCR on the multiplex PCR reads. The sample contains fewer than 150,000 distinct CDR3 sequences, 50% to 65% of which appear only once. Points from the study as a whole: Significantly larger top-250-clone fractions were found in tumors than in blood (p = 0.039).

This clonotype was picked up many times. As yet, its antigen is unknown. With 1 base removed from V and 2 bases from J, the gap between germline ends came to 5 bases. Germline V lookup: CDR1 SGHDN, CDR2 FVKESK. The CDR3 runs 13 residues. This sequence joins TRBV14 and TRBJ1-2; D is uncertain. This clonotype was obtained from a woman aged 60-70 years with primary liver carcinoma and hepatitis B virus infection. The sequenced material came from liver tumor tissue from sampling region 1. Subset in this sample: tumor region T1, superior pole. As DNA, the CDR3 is TGTGCCAGCAGCCAAGGACCGAACTATGGCTACACCTTC. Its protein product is CASSQGPNYGYTF. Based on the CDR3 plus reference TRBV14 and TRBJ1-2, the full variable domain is EAGVTQFPSHSVIEKGQTVTLRCDPISGHDNLYWYRRVMGKEIKFLLHFVKESKQDESGMPNNRFLAERTGGTYSTLKVQPAELEDSGVYFCASSQGPNYGYTFGSGTRLTVV.